At least ten counts were recorded for the clone carrying this T cell receptor (beta chain). The antigen is not known. This specimen comes from a study of beta chain features in type 1 diabetes. Findings and caveats of the study: Moderate but significant shortening of TCRB CDR3s was recorded in all four CD4+ subsets from Type 1 diabetes patients. Lower insertion and higher deletion counts appeared at VDJ junctions in type 1 diabetes patients.

There are 17 residues in the CDR3. The entirety of the isolated RNA underwent reverse transcription, so expressed TCRB transcripts were sequenced. Using immunoSEQ multiplex PCR, the repertoire was profiled, and TCRdb retains in-frame clones only, with some absent. The sample consists of about 370,000 clones, 8% to 10% of them appearing once. The rearrangement uses TRBV12-2 and TRBJ2-2; the table's D call, TRBD2, has no DNA check behind it. TRBV12-2 corresponds to a pseudogene. The receptor was derived from a man aged 30 to 39 with type 1 diabetes. The sequenced sample was central memory CD4+ T cells from blood. The CDR3 DNA sequence: TGTGCAAGTCGCTTAGTGTGCGGCGGGAGGGCCCCCGGGGAGCTGTTTTTT. Its protein is CASRLVCGGRAPGELFF.